The next 7 T cell receptor beta chains were all read from a single sample in a study of cytomegalovirus exposure and HLA in healthy donors. PCR amplification relied on 60 Vbeta primers (plus 13 Jbeta primers). Produced via immunoSEQ multiplex PCR; TCRdb's table is partial and in-frame only. The profile shows approximately 170,000 clones, about 82% of them singletons. Sequencing was performed on PBMCs. These TCRs come from a male donor in good health and CMV-seronegative.

The rearrangement links TRBV7-9 to TRBJ2-1, with TRBD2 matching 7 bases. The CDR3 totals 14 residues. Germline values: CDR1 SEHNR, CDR2 FQNEAQ (reference sequence). V shed 5 bases and J 9 bases; nucleotides not matched to a gene: 10. CDR3 amino acids: CASSILAESSEQFF. CDR3 DNA: TGTGCCAGCAGCATTCTAGCGGAGAGCAGTGAGCAGTTCTTC.

This sequence joins TRBV28 and TRBJ1-1, with D possibly TRBD1 on 5 matching bases. Germline values: CDR1 MDHEN, CDR2 SYDVKM. With 5 bases removed from V and 8 bases from J, the gap between germline ends came to 12 bases. The CDR3 totals 12 residues. CDR3 sequence reads: CASSDLTVEAFF. Written as DNA, the CDR3 is TGTGCCAGCAGTGATCTGACAGTAGAAGCTTTCTTT.

The gene calls are TRBV9 and TRBJ2-5, with a weak D call TRBD1 (5 bases). Germline V gene sequence: CDR1 SGDLS, CDR2 YYNGEE. CDR3 size: 13 residues. V was pared by 3 bases and J by 5 bases, with 11 bases between. CDR3 DNA sequence: TGTGCCAGCAGCGCCCAGGGTTGGGAGACCCAGTACTTC. Encoded protein: CASSAQGWETQYF.

The chain recombines TRBV7-3 with TRBJ2-5; TRBD1 might be the D (6 bases). V shed 1 base and J shed 7 bases, with 13 bases lying between them. The CDR3 is 14 amino acids. In germline, CDR1 is SGHTA, CDR2 FQGTGA. The CDR3 coding sequence is TGTGCCAGCAGCTTAAACAGGGCAGGAGCGACCCAGTACTTC. Translation gives CASSLNRAGATQYF.

A remark on this clone: This sample also contains other DNA sequences that code for the same CDR3. The chain is built from TRBV5-1 and TRBJ1-2; a possible D gene is TRBD1 (6 bases). V shed 3 bases and J shed 3 bases, with 9 bases lying between them. The germline V gene has CDR1 SGHRS and CDR2 YFSETQ. This CDR3 spans 13 amino acids. The CDR3 sequence is CASSWDTYYGYTF. The CDR3 DNA sequence: TGCGCCAGCAGCTGGGACACCTACTATGGCTACACCTTC.

A few counts support this clone. The chain has TRBV6-5 and TRBJ1-1, with 8 bases aligning to TRBD1. Per germline, CDR1 MNHEY and CDR2 SVGAGI. CDR3 length: 14 residues. V gave up 6 bases and J gave up 8 bases; unmatched junction bases: 11. This CDR3 is CASRSRGRGGEAFF. CDR3 bases: TGTGCCAGCAGGTCCAGGGGGCGCGGAGGGGAAGCTTTCTTT.

V gene TRBV14 combines with J gene TRBJ2-1, with TRBD2 matching 14 bases. V was clipped by 2 bases and J by 6 bases; unmatched bases: 6. CDR1 SGHDN and CDR2 FVKESK come from the germline V gene. The CDR3 spans 17 residues. The CDR3 spells CASSQIGLAGGGNEQFF. In DNA form, the CDR3 reads TGTGCCAGCAGCCAAATCGGACTAGCGGGAGGAGGCAATGAGCAGTTCTTC.